Listed here are 9 T cell receptor beta chains from one sample, sequenced in a study of T cells in Graves' hyperthyroidism and ophthalmopathy. TCR beta CDR3 regions were amplified from RNA transcripts. The TCR CDR3 was amplified in a first-round RT-PCR using the HTBI primer set. TCRdb reprocessed the multiplex PCR reads with MiXCR, giving one entry per CDR3 protein. The sample includes 350,000 to 400,000 distinct CDR3 sequences, approximately 19% seen only once; the top ten take around 3.6%. The sample consisted of blood. These receptor sequences come from a woman aged 18-30 years with Graves' hyperthyroidism.

This clonotype was found many times. The rearrangement uses TRBV28 and TRBJ2-5; D is possibly TRBD1 or TRBD2 (5 bases each). V shed 4 bases and J shed 1 base, with 10 bases lying between them. The CDR3 is 14 residues long. The germline gives CDR1 MDHEN, CDR2 SYDVKM. The CDR3 bases are TGTGCCAGCAGTTGGGGACCCAGCCAAGAGACCCAGTACTTC. Encoded protein: CASSWGPSQETQYF.

At least ten counts were recorded for this clonotype. DNA of the CDR3: TGTGCCAGCAGCTCCCCAACAGGGGAACAACGCACCGGGGAGCTGTTTTTT. Its protein is CASSSPTGEQRTGELFF. The chain couples TRBV11-1 to TRBJ2-2, with TRBD1 identical over 7 bases. The CDR3 sequence is 17 residues long. Germline loops: CDR1 SGHAT, CDR2 FQDESV (reference sequence). V was clipped by 4 bases and J by 4 bases; unmatched bases: 12.

This clonotype was seen ten or more times. This chain uses TRBV7-8 with TRBJ2-7, with D maybe TRBD2 (5 bases). The V gene lost 2 bases and the J gene lost 6 bases, with 20 bases spanning the gap. The CDR3 runs 16 residues. Germline CDR1 and CDR2: SGHVS and FQNEAQ. CDR3 amino acids: CASSLIGREGKLEQYF. CDR3 DNA: TGTGCCAGCAGCTTAATCGGCCGGGAAGGGAAACTCGAGCAGTACTTC.

This clonotype was observed at least ten times. A junction boundary mismatches the germline segment, possibly from a read error. The gene calls are TRBV20-1 and TRBJ1-2; D unresolved. Germline lookup yields CDR1 DFQATT and CDR2 SNEGSKA (reference sequence). The CDR3 totals 11 residues. The DNA for the CDR3 is TGCAGTGCTAGAAGTAAGGGTCTTGACGCCTTC. This sequence encodes CSARSKGLDAF.

This clonotype was found a few times. V usage is TRBV20-1 and J usage is TRBJ2-7, with D tentatively TRBD1 (5 bases). The length of the CDR3 is 16 residues. Trimming removed 3 bases from V and 6 bases from J, with 24 bases in between. CDR1 and CDR2 (germline): DFQATT, SNEGSKA (reference sequence). CDR3 nucleotide sequence: TGCAGTGCTAGGCATGACAGCCCTCGCCGGGTCTCCGAGCAGTACTTC. It encodes CSARHDSPRRVSEQYF.

The table lists this clonotype with many counts. The chain has TRBV6-5 and TRBJ2-7; D ambiguous. Germline V gives CDR1 MNHEY, CDR2 SVGAGI. V dropped 0 bases and J dropped 5 bases, with 8 bases sitting between them. The CDR3 sequence is 13 residues long. CDR3 in amino acids: CASSYSGSNEQYF. The DNA of the CDR3 is TGTGCCAGCAGTTACTCGGGTAGTAACGAGCAGTACTTC.

This rearrangement joins TRBV5-1 to TRBJ2-7; TRBD2 might be the D (5 bases). This CDR3 is built from 16 residues. In germline, CDR1 is SGHRS, CDR2 YFSETQ. V dropped 2 bases and J dropped 2 bases, with 17 bases sitting between them. CDR3 amino acids: CASSLRGGSRTYEQYF. CDR3 in DNA: TGCGCCAGCAGCTTAAGAGGAGGCAGCAGAACCTACGAGCAGTACTTC.

There are many counts of this clonotype. CDR3: CASSQVGGLRPGYTF. The CDR3 nucleotides read TGCGCCAGCAGCCAAGTAGGGGGCTTGAGACCTGGCTACACCTTC. The chain employs TRBV4-1 and TRBJ1-2; 7 bases agree with TRBD1. The V gene's germline CDR1 is MGHRA and CDR2 YSYEKL. Trimming removed 1 base from V and 7 bases from J; junction bases left unmatched: 9. CDR3 length: 15 amino acids.

This clonotype was seen more than once but under ten times. The V gene is TRBV3-1, the J gene TRBJ2-7; the D is unclear. V was trimmed by 1 base and J by 0 bases, leaving 10 bases between them. Germline V lookup: CDR1 LGHDT, CDR2 YNNKEL (reference sequence). The CDR3 is 15 amino acids. Here the CDR3 DNA reads TGTGCCAGCAGCCAAGGGGTGGTGGGCTCCTACGAGCAGTACTTC. Protein: CASSQGVVGSYEQYF.